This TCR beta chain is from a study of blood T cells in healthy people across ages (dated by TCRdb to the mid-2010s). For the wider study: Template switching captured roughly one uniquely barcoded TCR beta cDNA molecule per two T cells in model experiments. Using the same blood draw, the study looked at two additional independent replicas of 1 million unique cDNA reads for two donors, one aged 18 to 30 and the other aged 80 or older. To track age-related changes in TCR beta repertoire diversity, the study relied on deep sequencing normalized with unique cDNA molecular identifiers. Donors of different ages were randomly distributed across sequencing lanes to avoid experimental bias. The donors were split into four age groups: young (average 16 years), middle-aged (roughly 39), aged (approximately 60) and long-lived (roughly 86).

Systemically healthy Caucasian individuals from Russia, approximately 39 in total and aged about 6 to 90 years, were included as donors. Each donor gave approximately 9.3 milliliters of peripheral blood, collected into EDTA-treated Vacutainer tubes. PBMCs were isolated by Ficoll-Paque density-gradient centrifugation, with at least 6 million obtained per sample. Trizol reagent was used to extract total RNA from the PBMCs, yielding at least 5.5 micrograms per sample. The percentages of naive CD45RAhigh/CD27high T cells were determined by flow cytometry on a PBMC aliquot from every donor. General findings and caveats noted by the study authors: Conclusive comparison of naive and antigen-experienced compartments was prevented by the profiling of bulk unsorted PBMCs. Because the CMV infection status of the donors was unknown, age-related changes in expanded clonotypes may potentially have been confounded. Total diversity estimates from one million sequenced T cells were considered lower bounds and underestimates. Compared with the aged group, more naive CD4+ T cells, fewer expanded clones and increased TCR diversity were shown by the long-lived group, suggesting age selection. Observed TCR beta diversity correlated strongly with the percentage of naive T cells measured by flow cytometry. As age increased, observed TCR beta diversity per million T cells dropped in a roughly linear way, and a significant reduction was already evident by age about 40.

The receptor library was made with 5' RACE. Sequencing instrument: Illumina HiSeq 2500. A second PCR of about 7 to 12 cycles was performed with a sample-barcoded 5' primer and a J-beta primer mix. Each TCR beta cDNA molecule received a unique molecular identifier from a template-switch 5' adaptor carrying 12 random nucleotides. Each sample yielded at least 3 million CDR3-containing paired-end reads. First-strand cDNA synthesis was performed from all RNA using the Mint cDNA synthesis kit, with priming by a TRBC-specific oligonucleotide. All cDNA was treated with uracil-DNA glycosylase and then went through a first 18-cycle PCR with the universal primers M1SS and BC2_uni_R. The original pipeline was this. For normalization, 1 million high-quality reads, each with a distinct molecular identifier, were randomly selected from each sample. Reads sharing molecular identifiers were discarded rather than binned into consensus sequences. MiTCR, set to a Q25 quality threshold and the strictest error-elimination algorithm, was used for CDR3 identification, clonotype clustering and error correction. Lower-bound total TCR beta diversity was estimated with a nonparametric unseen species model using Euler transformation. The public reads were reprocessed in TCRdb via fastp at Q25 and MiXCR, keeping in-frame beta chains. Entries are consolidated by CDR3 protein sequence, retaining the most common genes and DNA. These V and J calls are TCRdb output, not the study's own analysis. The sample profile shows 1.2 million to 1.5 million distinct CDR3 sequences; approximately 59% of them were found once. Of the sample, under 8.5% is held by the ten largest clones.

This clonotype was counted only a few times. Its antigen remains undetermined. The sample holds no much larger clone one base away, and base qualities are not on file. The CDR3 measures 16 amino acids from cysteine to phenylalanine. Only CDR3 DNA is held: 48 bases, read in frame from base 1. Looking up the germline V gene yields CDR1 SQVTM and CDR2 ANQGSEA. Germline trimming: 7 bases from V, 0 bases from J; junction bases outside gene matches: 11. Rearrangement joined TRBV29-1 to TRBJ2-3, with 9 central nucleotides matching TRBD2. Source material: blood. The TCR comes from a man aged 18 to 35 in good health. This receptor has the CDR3 CSALRTSASSTDTQYF. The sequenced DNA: TGCAGCGCGTTAAGGACTAGCGCCTCTAGCACAGATACGCAGTATTTT.